The following is a T cell receptor (beta chain) sequence with its context. Antigen specificity is unknown. Together with a sample-barcoded 5' primer, a J-beta primer mix was included in a second PCR lasting about 7 to 12 cycles. The authors tagged each cDNA molecule using a template-switch adaptor with 12 random nucleotides. MiXCR, run by TCRdb on the 5' RACE reads, gives a single entry per CDR3 protein. The sample consists of approximately 770,000 distinct CDR3 sequences, about three fifths of them appearing once. The V gene's germline CDR1 is PRHDT and CDR2 FYEKMQ (reference sequence). The CDR3 consists of 14 residues. With 5 bases removed from V and 3 bases from J, the gap between germline ends came to 13 bases. PBMCs, at least 6 million per sample, were isolated. With each sample, at least 6 micrograms of total RNA were extracted. The sample belongs to a study of blood T cells in healthy people across ages.

Whole-study findings and limits: The recorded TCR beta diversity per million T cells decreased in a roughly linear manner with age.

The chain carries TRBV13 and TRBJ1-1, with D uncertain. Specimen: blood. The origin of this receptor is a man under 40 in good health. The CDR3 loop reads CASSRSGLDTEAFF. CDR3 nucleotides: TGTGCCAGCAGCCGTAGCGGCTTGGACACTGAAGCTTTCTTT.